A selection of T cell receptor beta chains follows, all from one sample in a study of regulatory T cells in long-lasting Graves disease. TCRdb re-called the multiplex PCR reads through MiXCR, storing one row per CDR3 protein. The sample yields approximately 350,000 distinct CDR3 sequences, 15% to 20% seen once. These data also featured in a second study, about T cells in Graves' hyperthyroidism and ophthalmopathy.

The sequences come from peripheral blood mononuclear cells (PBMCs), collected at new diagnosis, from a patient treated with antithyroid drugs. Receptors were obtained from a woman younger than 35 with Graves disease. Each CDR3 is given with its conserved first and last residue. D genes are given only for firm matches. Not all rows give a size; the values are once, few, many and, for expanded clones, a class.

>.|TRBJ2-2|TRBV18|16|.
CPSSPPTAQNTGELFF
TGTCCCAGCTCACCACCTACAGCTCAAAACACCGGGGAGCTGTTTTTT
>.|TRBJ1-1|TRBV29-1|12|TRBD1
CSAGTGGGEAFF
TGCAGCGCCGGAACAGGGGGAGGTGAAGCTTTCTTT
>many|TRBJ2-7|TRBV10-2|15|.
CASSESGPSLYEQYF
TGCGCCAGCAGTGAGTCGGGACCGTCCCTCTACGAGCAGTACTTC
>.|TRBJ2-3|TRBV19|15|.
CASSIIGAVTDTQYF
TGTGCCAGTAGTATTATCGGGGCTGTCACAGATACGCAGTATTTT
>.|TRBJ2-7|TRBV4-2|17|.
CASSQDRSDELRYEQYF
TGTGCCAGCAGCCAAGATCGATCGGACGAACTACGTTACGAGCAGTACTTC
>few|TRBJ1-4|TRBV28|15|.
CASSSPGVSNEKLFF
TGTGCCAGCAGTTCCCCGGGGGTATCTAATGAAAAACTGTTTTTT
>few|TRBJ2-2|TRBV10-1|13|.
CASSGRDVGELFF
TGCGCCAGCAGTGGTCGGGACGTCGGGGAGCTGTTTTTT
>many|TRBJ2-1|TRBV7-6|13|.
CASSRSFYNEQFF
TGTGCCAGCAGCCGCAGCTTCTACAATGAGCAGTTCTTC
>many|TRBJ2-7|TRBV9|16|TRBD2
CASSVSGLAGGVLQYF
TGTGCCAGCAGCGTCTCTGGACTAGCGGGGGGGGTTTTGCAGTACTTC
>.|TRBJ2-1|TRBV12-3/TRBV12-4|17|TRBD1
CASSRRGQPKKGNEQFF
TGTGCCAGCAGTCGAAGGGGACAGCCGAAGAAGGGCAATGAGCAGTTCTTC
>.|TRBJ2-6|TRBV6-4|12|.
CASSGGANVLTF
TGTGCCAGCTCCGGTGGGGCCAACGTCCTGACTTTC
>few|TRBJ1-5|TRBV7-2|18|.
CASSFPDQGLWGNQPQHF
TGTGCCAGCAGCTTCCCTGACCAGGGCCTATGGGGCAATCAGCCCCAGCATTTT
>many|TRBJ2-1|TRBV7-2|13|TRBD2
CASSLTQRGEQFF
TGTGCCAGCAGCTTAACACAGCGGGGCGAGCAGTTCTTC
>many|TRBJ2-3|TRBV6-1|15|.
CASRSLRALGDTQYF
TGTGCCAGCAGGAGCCTCAGAGCCCTGGGAGATACGCAGTATTTT
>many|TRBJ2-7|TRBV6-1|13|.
CASSKTSSYEQYF
TGTGCCAGCAGTAAGACTAGCTCCTACGAGCAGTACTTC
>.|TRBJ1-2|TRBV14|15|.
CASSQGFGGAYGYTF
TGTGCCAGCAGCCAAGGATTTGGAGGGGCCTATGGCTACACCTTC
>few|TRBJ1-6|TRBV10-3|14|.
CAINGRDKGSPLHF
TGTGCCATCAATGGACGGGATAAGGGTTCACCCCTCCACTTT
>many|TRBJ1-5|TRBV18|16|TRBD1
CASSRDRGYSNQPQHF
TGTGCCAGCTCAAGGGACAGGGGATATAGCAATCAGCCCCAGCATTTT
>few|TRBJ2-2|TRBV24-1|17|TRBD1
CATSALTGATNTGELFF
TGTGCCACCAGTGCCTTAACAGGGGCGACGAACACCGGGGAGCTGTTTTTT
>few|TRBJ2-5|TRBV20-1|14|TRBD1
CSASSRGYQETQYF
TGCAGTGCTAGTTCCAGGGGGTACCAAGAGACCCAGTACTTC
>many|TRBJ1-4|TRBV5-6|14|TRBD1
CASSPGGTNEKLFF
TGTGCCAGCAGCCCAGGGGGTACAAATGAAAAACTGTTTTTT
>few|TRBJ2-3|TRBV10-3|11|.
CAISNSDTQYF
TGTGCCATCAGTAATTCAGATACGCAGTATTTT
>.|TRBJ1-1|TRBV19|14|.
CASSFGGLGTEAFF
TGTGCCAGTAGTTTTGGGGGGCTCGGGACTGAAGCTTTCTTT
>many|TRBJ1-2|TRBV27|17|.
CASSLSGTSTLNYGYTF
TGTGCCAGCAGTTTATCGGGGACGTCGACACTTAACTATGGCTACACCTTC
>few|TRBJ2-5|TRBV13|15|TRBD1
CASSRRDSGVETQYF
TGTGCCAGCAGCCGCCGGGACAGCGGAGTGGAGACCCAGTACTTC